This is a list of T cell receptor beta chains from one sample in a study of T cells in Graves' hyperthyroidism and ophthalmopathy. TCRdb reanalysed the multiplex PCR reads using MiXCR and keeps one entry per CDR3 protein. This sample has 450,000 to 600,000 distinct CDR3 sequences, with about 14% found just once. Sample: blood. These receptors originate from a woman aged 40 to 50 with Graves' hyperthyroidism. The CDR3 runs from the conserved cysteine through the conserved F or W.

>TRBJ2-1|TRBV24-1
CATSDLRASSYNEQFF
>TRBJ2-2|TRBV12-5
CASGLVGWGTAWNTGELFF
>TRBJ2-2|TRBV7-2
CASSSLRGRGNTGELFF
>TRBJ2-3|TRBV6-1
CASNQRGSTDTQYF
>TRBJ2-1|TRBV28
CASNGQLSHNEQFF
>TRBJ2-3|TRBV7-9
CASTIGASGTDTQYF
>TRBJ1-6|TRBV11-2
CASSFSLTGGDSPLHF
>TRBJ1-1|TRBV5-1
CASRRGGGGETEAFF
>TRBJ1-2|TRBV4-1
CASSQAPPISTNYGYTF
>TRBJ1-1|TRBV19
CASKVIMNTEAFF
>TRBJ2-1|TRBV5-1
CASSSGTGSYNEQFF
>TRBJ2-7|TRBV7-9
CASSSPGLPYEQYF
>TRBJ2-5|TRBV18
CASSPPGTGSVTGTQYF
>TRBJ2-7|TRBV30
CAWSVQGATGEQYF
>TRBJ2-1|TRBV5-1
CASSLFKGASGIDEQFF
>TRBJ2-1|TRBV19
CASSMASGRARDEQFF
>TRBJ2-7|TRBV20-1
CSAERALSSYEQYF
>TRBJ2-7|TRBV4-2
CASSPSGFHEQYF
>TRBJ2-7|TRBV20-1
CSTGTGDEQYF
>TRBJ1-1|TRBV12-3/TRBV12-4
CASSLGTSSTEAFF
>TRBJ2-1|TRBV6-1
CASSEVDRGVNEQFF
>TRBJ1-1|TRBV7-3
CASSRTGGILNTEAFF
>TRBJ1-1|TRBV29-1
CSVLGTEAFF
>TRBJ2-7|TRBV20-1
CSGAEGPYEQYF
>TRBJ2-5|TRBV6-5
CASSYSGTSGQETQYF
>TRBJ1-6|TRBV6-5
CASSSGGQINSPLHF
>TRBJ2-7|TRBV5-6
CASSYTTGLRYEQYF
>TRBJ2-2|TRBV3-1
CASSQGMASNTGELFF
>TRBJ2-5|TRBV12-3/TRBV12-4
CASSPAGTSLTKKTQYF
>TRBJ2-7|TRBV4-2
CASSQGTSSYEQYF
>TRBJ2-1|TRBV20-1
CSARPRGGRSYNEQFF
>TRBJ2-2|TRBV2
CAGSGGLAANTGELFF
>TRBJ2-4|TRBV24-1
CATFTEGKNIQYF
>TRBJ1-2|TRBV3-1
CASSATGAIYGYTF
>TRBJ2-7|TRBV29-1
CSVLGTSGSYEQYF
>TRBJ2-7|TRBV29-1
CSVRQGKGYEQYF
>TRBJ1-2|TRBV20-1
CSASTTGGIYGYTF
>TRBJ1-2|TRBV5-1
CASSLGGQGASQRYTF
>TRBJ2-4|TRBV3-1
CASSHGTSGSSAKNIQYF
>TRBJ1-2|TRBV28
CASSPPSGTGAEFGYGYTF
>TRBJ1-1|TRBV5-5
CASSFWGVRTEAFF
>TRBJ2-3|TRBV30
CAWGLGVQDTQYF
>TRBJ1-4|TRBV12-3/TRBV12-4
CASRPDRVLDEKLFF
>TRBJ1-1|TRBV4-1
CASSQDSYGGLEAFF
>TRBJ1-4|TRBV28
CASRLGGENEKLFF
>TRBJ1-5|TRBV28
CASRGAGGQPQHF
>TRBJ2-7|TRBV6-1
CASSESLMTEQYF